The present T cell receptor (beta chain) was sequenced within a study of blood T cell dynamics during melanoma immunotherapy. Study information: First-line therapy was either pembrolizumab or nivolumab with ipilimumab for metastatic melanoma.

The CDR3 loop spans 12 amino acids. Between the trimmed V and J ends, which lost 4 bases and 6 bases, there was a span of 8 bases. The V gene's germline CDR1 is SGHTA and CDR2 FQGNSA. This clone showed up just once. Each bulk PBMC sample had 300 to 350 ng DNA loaded. Using immunoSEQ multiplex PCR, the repertoire was profiled, and TCRdb retains in-frame clones only, with some absent. The sample lists 11,000 or so clones, 89% occurring once. The time point denotes: week 3, after first cycle of checkpoint inhibitor. Disease control meant complete response, partial response or stable disease at 12 weeks. Prior systemic cancer therapy, immunosuppressant use and other active malignancies excluded patients.

This clonotype was obtained from a human donor with melanoma. The sequenced sample was blood, obtained from a patient treated with checkpoint blockade. The genes are TRBV7-2 and TRBJ2-3; the D gene could be TRBD1 or TRBD2 (5 bases each). CDR3 bases: TGTGCCAGCAGCTCATGGGGGGATACGCAGTATTTT. This gives the protein CASSSWGDTQYF.